These 25 T cell receptor beta chains share one sample of origin, sequenced in a study of CD8 T cells in Susac syndrome (dated by TCRdb to between 2018 and 2021). Libraries were built with the immunoSEQ multiplex PCR assay. RNA was extracted using the RNeasy kit, and roughly 0.5 to 1 microgram was reverse transcribed with random hexamers. TCRdb itself trimmed the public reads at Q25 with fastp, ran MiXCR and retained productive beta chains. Merged by CDR3 protein, the rows form single entries marked with the most common genes and DNA. For this sample there are around 170,000 distinct CDR3 sequences; just under 95% appear just once. 0.16% of the sample is in the top ten clones. The sample consisted of CD8+ T cells from PBMCs. These receptors were collected from a human donor with Susac syndrome.

The chain couples TRBV9 to TRBJ2-5; D might be TRBD1 (6 bases). Trimming removed 0 bases from V and 5 bases from J, with 11 bases in between. Germline CDR1 reads SGDLS; CDR2 reads YYNGEE. The CDR3 totals 14 residues. The CDR3 protein is CASSVEDRGETQYF. CDR3 sequence (DNA): TGTGCCAGCAGCGTAGAGGACAGAGGGGAGACCCAGTACTTC.

The rearrangement joins TRBV24-1 to TRBJ2-4; a weak D match, TRBD2 (5 bases). The CDR3 runs 15 residues. V lost 3 bases and J lost 3, with 11 bases in between. Germline V gene data show CDR1 as KGHDR and CDR2 as SFDVKD. The chain's CDR3 is CATSDPYRGKNIQYF. The CDR3 DNA follows: TGTGCCACCAGTGATCCCTACCGGGGCAAAAACATTCAGTACTTC.

The genes are TRBV9 and TRBJ2-1; 9 nucleotides match TRBD2. V shed 0 bases, J shed 5 bases, and the junction held 9 bases outside the gene matches. This CDR3 spans 17 amino acids. The germline V gene encodes CDR1 SGDLS and CDR2 YYNGEE. CDR3 DNA sequence: TGTGCCAGCAGCGTAGGCGGTAGCGGGAGTATCAACAATGAGCAGTTCTTC. Residues: CASSVGGSGSINNEQFF.

This chain uses TRBV2 with TRBJ1-5; possible D gene TRBD1, 6 bases. Germline assignment: CDR1 SNHLY and CDR2 FYNNEI. V was pared by 4 bases and J by 0 bases, with 13 bases between. The CDR3 totals 16 residues. The CDR3 reads CASSARDTDSNQPQHF. As DNA, the CDR3 is TGTGCCAGCAGTGCCCGGGACACCGATAGCAATCAGCCCCAGCATTTT.

V gene TRBV12-3 or TRBV12-4 combines with J gene TRBJ2-3; TRBD1 or TRBD2 may be the D gene (6 bases each). Trimming cost V 3 bases and J 5 bases, with 12 bases left between them. The CDR3 is 14 residues long. The CDR3 is CASSLTRGRDTQYF. The DNA for the CDR3 is TGTGCCAGCAGTTTGACTAGGGGGAGAGATACGCAGTATTTT.

The CDR3 DNA sequence: TGTGCCAGCAGCGTGGACGAGGGTACCTATGGCTACACCTTC. Amino acids: CASSVDEGTYGYTF. The rearrangement uses TRBV9 and TRBJ1-2; D is unclear. Germline V gene sequence: CDR1 SGDLS, CDR2 YYNGEE. This CDR3 is built from 14 residues. V was pared by 2 bases and J by 4 bases, with 12 bases between.

This sequence joins TRBV9 and TRBJ1-1, with a possible D match to TRBD1 (6 bases). The CDR3 has 13 amino acids. V gave up 4 bases and J gave up 4 bases, with 11 bases separating them. Germline CDR1 SGDLS, CDR2 YYNGEE. CDR3 sequence (DNA): TGTGCCAGCAGCACCCCGGGGGCCACTGAAGCTTTCTTT. It yields the protein CASSTPGATEAFF.

The genes are TRBV7-9 and TRBJ2-5, with TRBD2 matching 12 bases. The length of the CDR3 is 15 residues. Losses at the gene ends were 5 bases for V and 5 bases for J; bases not matched to a gene: 6. Germline assignment: CDR1 SEHNR and CDR2 FQNEAQ (reference sequence). This CDR3 reads CASSLTSGGLETQYF. For the CDR3, the DNA is TGTGCCAGCAGCCTGACTAGCGGGGGTTTGGAGACCCAGTACTTC. The full variable domain, rest sourced from reference TRBV7-9 and TRBJ2-5, is DTGVSQNPRHKITKRGQNVTFRCDPISEHNRLYWYRQTLGQGPEFLTYFQNEAQLEKSRLLSDRFSAERPKGSFSTLEIQRTEQGDSAMYLCASSLTSGGLETQYFGPGTRLLVL.

The chain carries TRBV28 and TRBJ2-1; D is possibly TRBD1 (6 bases). The germline V gene encodes CDR1 MDHEN and CDR2 SYDVKM. V lost 5 bases to trimming and J lost 8 bases, with 10 bases between them. This CDR3 is built from 12 residues. In DNA form, the CDR3 reads TGTGCCAGCAGTAACAACAGGGATGAGCAGTTCTTC. It translates to CASSNNRDEQFF.

V and J are TRBV9 and TRBJ2-3; D remains unclear. The germline V gene has CDR1 SGDLS and CDR2 YYNGEE. CDR3 length equals 15 residues. Trimming removed 1 base from V and 0 bases from J, with 9 bases in between. CDR3 in DNA: TGTGCCAGCAGCGTACAAGACTCTAGCACAGATACGCAGTATTTT. Its translation: CASSVQDSSTDTQYF.

The rearrangement joins TRBV30 to TRBJ1-2; weak D call: TRBD1 (5 bases). The CDR3 has 11 residues. Germline CDR1 and CDR2: GTSNPN and SVGIG (reference sequence). V was shortened by 2 bases and J by 7 bases, with 8 bases between the two germline ends. The CDR3 DNA sequence: TGTGCCTGGAGTCCCCAGGGTGGCTACACCTTC. This translates into CAWSPQGGYTF.

This clonotype was recorded once. This rearrangement joins TRBV25-1 to TRBJ1-2, with D possibly matching TRBD1 (5 bases). Germline V gene sequence: CDR1 MGHDK, CDR2 SYGVNS. This CDR3 region has 13 residues. Trimming removed 4 bases from V and 0 bases from J, with 6 bases in between. The CDR3 loop reads CASSATANYGYTF. DNA of the CDR3: TGTGCCAGCAGTGCGACAGCTAACTATGGCTACACCTTC.

The rearrangement joins TRBV6-5 to TRBJ1-1, with D tentatively TRBD1 (5 bases). Trimming removed 2 bases from V and 1 base from J, with 8 bases in between. This CDR3 is 14 amino acids long. The germline V gene encodes CDR1 MNHEY and CDR2 SVGAGI. The CDR3 spells CASSYRGQNTEAFF. The CDR3 DNA sequence: TGTGCCAGCAGTTACAGGGGCCAGAACACTGAAGCTTTCTTT.

The rearrangement links TRBV24-1 to TRBJ2-5; tentatively, D is TRBD2 (6 bases). The CDR3 totals 15 residues. Trimming stripped 0 bases from V and 4 bases from J, with 11 bases between. Germline-derived CDR1 and CDR2 are KGHDR and SFDVKD. CDR3 sequence reads: CATSDLQEGAETQYF. Here the CDR3 DNA reads TGTGCCACCAGTGATTTGCAGGAGGGAGCAGAGACCCAGTACTTC.

The chain uses TRBV6-2 or TRBV6-3 and TRBJ2-3; the match to TRBD2 covers 8 bases. V was pared by 0 bases and J by 0 bases, with 2 bases of the junction left unmatched. CDR3 length: 16 residues. Germline lookup yields CDR1 MNHEY and CDR2 SVGEGT. The CDR3 nucleotides are TGTGCCAGCAGTTACTCGCCTAGCGGGAGCACAGATACGCAGTATTTT. As protein: CASSYSPSGSTDTQYF.

The chain uses TRBV5-6 and TRBJ1-6; maybe TRBD1 (5 bases). This CDR3 has 14 amino acids. CDR1 and CDR2 from the germline V gene are SGHDT and YYEEEE. The ends were cut back, 0 bases at V and 7 bases at J, with 8 bases in the middle. The CDR3 spells CASSLATANSPLHF. The CDR3 coding sequence is TGTGCCAGCAGCTTGGCGACAGCAAATTCACCCCTCCACTTT.

In its sample, this clonotype was seen once. The chain carries TRBV28 and TRBJ1-5; no definite D call. V dropped 3 bases and J dropped 6 bases, with 15 bases sitting between them. Germline assignment: CDR1 MDHEN and CDR2 SYDVKM. This CDR3 contains 15 residues. Written as DNA, the CDR3 is TGTGCCAGCAGTTTCTACAGAACAACCGGTCAGCCCCAGCATTTT. It specifies CASSFYRTTGQPQHF.

This clonotype was detected once. The V gene is TRBV30, the J gene TRBJ1-3; unclear D gene. CDR1 and CDR2 from the germline V gene are GTSNPN and SVGIG (reference sequence). The CDR3 is 14 amino acids. Deletions cut 4 bases from V and 2 bases from J, with 12 bases between. CDR3 sequence reads: CAWTFGGTGNTIYF. The CDR3 coding sequence is TGTGCCTGGACGTTCGGTGGCACTGGAAACACCATATATTTT.

V gene TRBV5-6 combines with J gene TRBJ1-2, with TRBD1 matching over 8 bases. Trimming took 0 bases from V and 8 from J; bases not matched to a gene: 3. The V gene's germline CDR1 is SGHDT and CDR2 YYEEEE. There are 13 residues in the CDR3. CDR3 in DNA: TGTGCCAGCAGCTTGGGGACAGGGTCCGGCTACACCTTC. Amino acids: CASSLGTGSGYTF.

The J gene is TRBJ2-1, the V gene TRBV7-8; 9 bases are shared with TRBD2. With V trimmed by 6 bases and J by 2 bases, 5 bases remained unmatched. There are 15 residues in the CDR3. In germline, CDR1 is SGHVS, CDR2 FQNEAQ. CDR3 in DNA: TGTGCCAGCAGACGACGGACTAGCGCCTACAATGAGCAGTTCTTC. As protein: CASRRRTSAYNEQFF.

The chain recombines TRBV27 with TRBJ2-2; D unclear. The germline V gene encodes CDR1 MNHEY and CDR2 SMNVEV (reference sequence). The CDR3 spans 14 residues. Trimming cost V 7 bases and J 0 bases, with 9 bases left between them. CDR3 region: CASTALTNTGELFF. The CDR3 DNA reads as TGTGCCAGCACGGCACTAACGAACACCGGGGAGCTGTTTTTT.

The chain uses TRBV19 and TRBJ1-1; 7 bases line up with TRBD1. This CDR3 is 14 amino acids long. Germline CDR1 is LNHDA and CDR2 is SQIVND (reference sequence). J was trimmed by 7 bases and V by 5 bases; bases with no gene match: 10. As DNA, the CDR3 is TGTGCCAGTAGTGTATGGACAGGTCAGAATGAAGCTTTCTTT. Translating it yields CASSVWTGQNEAFF.

V usage is TRBV9 and J usage is TRBJ2-2, with D perhaps matching TRBD1 (5 bases). Germline values: CDR1 SGDLS, CDR2 YYNGEE. CDR3 length equals 15 residues. The germline V and J ends were trimmed by 0 bases and 7 bases, with 13 bases remaining between them. CDR3 region: CASSVVQGFSGELFF. CDR3 bases: TGTGCCAGCAGCGTAGTCCAGGGCTTTAGCGGGGAGCTGTTTTTT.

This sequence joins TRBV29-1 and TRBJ2-1; D unclear. The length of the CDR3 is 15 residues. Germline CDR1 SQVTM, CDR2 ANQGSEA. Trimming took 4 bases from V and 8 from J, leaving 21 bases between them. The DNA for the CDR3 is TGCAGCGTTGGAAAATCCCTTCTTTTTACCGATGAGCAGTTCTTC. Amino acids: CSVGKSLLFTDEQFF.

V usage is TRBV9 and J usage is TRBJ2-3, with D perhaps assigned TRBD1 or TRBD2 (6 bases each). CDR1 SGDLS and CDR2 YYNGEE come from the germline V gene. This CDR3 contains 17 residues. The V and J ends lost 5 bases and 0 bases respectively, with 19 bases between them. CDR3 in amino acids: CASRAGKGGNSTDTQYF. CDR3 nucleotide sequence: TGTGCCAGCAGGGCAGGAAAGGGGGGAAATAGCACAGATACGCAGTATTTT.